A single sample is the source of the 24 T cell receptor beta chains below, sequenced in a study of shared clonotypes between healthy human individuals. Clones were sequenced by immunoSEQ multiplex PCR, and TCRdb holds only the in-frame ones, with some missing. This repertoire shows around 1.6 million clones, approximately 98% found once; its top ten account for approximately 0.45%. Sample: naive CD4+ T cells sorted from blood. Subset indicated: CD45RA+ positively selected. These receptors were collected from a man aged 30 to 39 in good health.

The chain is built from TRBV9 and TRBJ1-2; perhaps TRBD1 as D (5 bases). V dropped 4 bases and J dropped 2 bases, with 12 bases sitting between them. Germline loops: CDR1 SGDLS, CDR2 YYNGEE. This CDR3 has 14 residues. CDR3 amino acids: CASSLNDRNYGYTF. DNA of the CDR3: TGTGCCAGCAGCTTAAACGACAGAAACTATGGCTACACCTTC.

This clone was seen a single time. The chain has TRBV5-1 and TRBJ2-3; 9 bases agree with TRBD1. The CDR3 covers 16 residues. With 4 bases clipped from V and 3 bases from J, the junction kept 9 bases outside the gene matches. CDR1 and CDR2 (germline): SGHRS, YFSETQ. The CDR3 protein is CASSVGTGLMTDTQYF. CDR3 DNA: TGCGCCAGCAGCGTCGGGACAGGGTTAATGACAGATACGCAGTATTTT.

V and J are TRBV4-1 and TRBJ2-7; D not certain. V was cut by 0 bases and J by 0 bases, with 12 bases left in between. CDR3 length: 16 residues. Germline-derived CDR1 and CDR2 are MGHRA and YSYEKL. The CDR3 protein is CASSQEPGQSSYEQYF. The CDR3 DNA sequence: TGCGCCAGCAGCCAAGAACCGGGCCAGAGCTCCTACGAGCAGTACTTC.

This clone was detected only once. The chain recombines TRBV18 with TRBJ1-5, with D unresolved. Germline loops: CDR1 KGHSH, CDR2 LQKENI. The CDR3 has 14 residues. Trimming removed 2 bases at V and 6 bases at J, with 11 bases between. This CDR3 reads CASSPNRVVQPQHF. The DNA of the CDR3 is TGTGCCAGCTCACCAAATAGGGTGGTTCAGCCCCAGCATTTT.

J is TRBJ2-3 and V is TRBV6-1, with D possibly being TRBD2 (6 bases). This CDR3 is 14 amino acids long. V was clipped by 6 bases and J by 4 bases, with 14 bases between them. Germline V gene lookup returns CDR1 MNHNS and CDR2 SASEGT. CDR3 loop: CASRLASHADTQYF. The CDR3 DNA sequence: TGTGCCAGCAGACTAGCTTCACACGCAGATACGCAGTATTTT.

The V gene is TRBV15, the J gene TRBJ2-1, with a tentative D call TRBD1 (6 bases). Trimming shortened V by 3 bases and J by 5 bases, and 11 bases separated the two germline ends. The CDR3 totals 14 residues. CDR1 and CDR2 from the germline V gene are LNHNV and YYDKDF (reference sequence). CDR3 sequence: CATSSGTPNNEQFF. CDR3 in DNA: TGTGCCACCAGCAGCGGGACACCTAACAATGAGCAGTTCTTC.

In this sample, this clone turned up once. This rearrangement joins TRBV7-8 to TRBJ2-3; no definite D call. The CDR3 covers 12 residues. From germline, CDR1 is SGHVS and CDR2 FQNEAQ. V lost 6 bases to trimming and J lost 2 bases, with 6 bases between them. CDR3: CASRPNTDTQYF. The CDR3 nucleotides read TGTGCCAGCAGGCCTAACACAGATACGCAGTATTTT.

The chain recombines TRBV28 with TRBJ1-1; the D gene is possibly TRBD1 (5 bases). Germline V gives CDR1 MDHEN, CDR2 SYDVKM. CDR3 length: 14 amino acids. V dropped 1 base and J dropped 1 base, with 7 bases sitting between them. CDR3 residues: CASSLYRSNTEAFF. CDR3 nucleotides: TGTGCCAGCAGTTTATACAGGTCGAACACTGAAGCTTTCTTT.

The chain links TRBV7-9 to TRBJ2-2, with 7 bases lining up with TRBD1. CDR3 length equals 15 residues. V trimming: 8 bases; J trimming: 0 bases; junction bases outside the gene matches: 6. Looked up from germline, CDR1 is SEHNR and CDR2 is FQNEAQ (reference sequence). The CDR3: CASATTGANTGELFF. Here the CDR3 DNA reads TGTGCCAGCGCTACCACAGGGGCGAACACCGGGGAGCTGTTTTTT.

The chain is built from TRBV28 and TRBJ1-1, with TRBD1 as a possible D gene (6 bases). The CDR3 consists of 19 residues. Between the trimmed V and J ends, which lost 7 bases and 7 bases, there was a span of 34 bases. Looked up from germline, CDR1 is MDHEN and CDR2 is SYDVKM. The CDR3 sequence is CASNMDLGRRTAAVVEAFF. The CDR3 DNA is TGTGCCAGCAACATGGACCTCGGCCGCCGGACAGCAGCGGTTGTTGAAGCTTTCTTT. Together with reference TRBV28 and TRBJ1-1, the CDR3 gives the full variable domain: DVKVTQSSRYLVKRTGEKVFLECVQDMDHENMFWYRQDPGLGLRLIYFSYDVKMKEKGDIPEGYSVSREKKERFSLILESASTNQTSMYLCASNMDLGRRTAAVVEAFFGQGTRLTVV.

J is TRBJ2-7 and V is TRBV29-1; 9 bases map to TRBD2. The trim removed 4 bases at V and 5 bases at J, leaving 9 bases unmatched. CDR1 and CDR2 (germline): SQVTM, ANQGSEA. The CDR3 extends over 14 amino acids. The CDR3 sequence: CSVGPSSGTNEQYF. The CDR3 DNA follows: TGCAGCGTTGGTCCCTCTAGCGGGACCAACGAGCAGTACTTC.

The V gene is TRBV5-1, the J gene TRBJ2-1; tentatively, D is TRBD1 (5 bases). V was trimmed by 2 bases and J by 14 bases, leaving 17 bases between them. The germline CDR1 and CDR2 sequences are SGHRS and YFSETQ. The CDR3 is 13 amino acids. The CDR3 loop reads CASSLSPGQGEFF. The CDR3 DNA is TGCGCCAGCAGCTTATCCCCCGGCCAGGGTGAGTTCTTC.

The chain uses TRBV28 and TRBJ1-1; tentative D call: TRBD1 (5 bases). CDR1 is MDHEN, CDR2 SYDVKM, per germline. V was clipped by 6 bases and J by 0 bases, with 11 bases between them. This CDR3 has 14 residues. In DNA, the CDR3 is TGTGCCAGCAGGAGGGACCGGATGAACACTGAAGCTTTCTTT. Translating it yields CASRRDRMNTEAFF.

The rearrangement joins TRBV18 to TRBJ2-6; 9 positions match TRBD1. This CDR3 is 18 amino acids long. The V segment lost 5 bases and the J segment 0 bases; nucleotides outside the gene matches: 8. Germline CDR1 KGHSH, CDR2 LQKENI. The CDR3 loop reads CASSARDRVGSGANVLTF. The CDR3 DNA reads TGTGCCAGCTCAGCCCGGGACAGGGTTGGCTCTGGGGCCAACGTCCTGACTTTC.

The chain employs TRBV12-2 and TRBJ2-7; the D call TRBD2 from the table was never checked on the DNA. TRBV12-2 is a recognized pseudogene. The CDR3 length is 16 residues. The CDR3 DNA sequence: TGTGCAAGTCGCTCTAGGGGACTAGCGGGTTCCTACGAGCAGTACTTC. Translation gives CASRSRGLAGSYEQYF.

The chain recombines TRBV4-3 with TRBJ1-1; tentatively, D is TRBD1 (5 bases). Germline V gene data show CDR1 as LGHNA and CDR2 as YSLEER. CDR3 length equals 15 residues. The V gene lost 5 bases and the J gene lost 1 base, with 14 bases spanning the gap. Here the CDR3 reads CASSLSGGGNTEAFF. The CDR3 DNA is TGCGCCAGCAGCTTAAGCGGGGGGGGGAACACTGAAGCTTTCTTT.

V is TRBV9 and J is TRBJ2-1; 8 bases fit TRBD2. Germline V gene sequence: CDR1 SGDLS, CDR2 YYNGEE. V shed 0 bases and J 5 bases; nucleotides not matched to a gene: 10. The CDR3 contains 17 residues. The DNA of the CDR3 is TGTGCCAGCAGCGTAGGTCTCCGACTAGCGCTTCACAATGAGCAGTTCTTC. Its protein product is CASSVGLRLALHNEQFF.

A remark on this clone: Other DNA sequences in this specimen translate into the identical CDR3. This rearrangement joins TRBV6-5 to TRBJ2-7; no clear D. Germline loops: CDR1 MNHEY, CDR2 SVGAGI. The CDR3 sequence is 12 residues long. Trimming stripped 2 bases from V and 0 bases from J, with 2 bases between. CDR3 coding DNA: TGTGCCAGCAGTTACAGCTCCTACGAGCAGTACTTC. Translating it yields CASSYSSYEQYF.

This clone has just one count. The V gene is TRBV28, the J gene TRBJ2-2; D remains ambiguous. Trimming pared 6 bases from V and 3 bases from J, leaving 17 bases between. In germline, CDR1 is MDHEN, CDR2 SYDVKM. This CDR3 comprises 16 residues. In nucleotides, the CDR3 is TGTGCCAGCAGATACCCTTTAGGCTTGGACACCGGGGAGCTGTTTTTT. Encoded protein: CASRYPLGLDTGELFF.

The V call is TRBV11-3, the J call TRBJ2-2; possibly TRBD1 for D (5 bases). This CDR3 comprises 14 residues. V dropped 8 bases and J dropped 5 bases, with 15 bases sitting between them. Germline V lookup: CDR1 SGHNT, CDR2 YENEEA. CDR3 residues: CASVPLDRTGELFF. CDR3 nucleotides: TGTGCCAGCGTCCCCCTTGACAGAACCGGGGAGCTGTTTTTT.

The chain combines TRBV27 with TRBJ2-7, with 8 bases matching TRBD2. The germline V gene encodes CDR1 MNHEY and CDR2 SMNVEV (reference sequence). V lost 6 bases to trimming and J lost 2 bases; unmatched junction nucleotides: 15. The CDR3 contains 17 residues. The CDR3 is CASSRWRVGGETYEQYF. The CDR3 region has the DNA TGTGCCAGCAGCCGTTGGAGGGTCGGGGGGGAAACCTACGAGCAGTACTTC.

The rearrangement joins TRBV5-1 to TRBJ2-7; tentatively, D is TRBD1 or TRBD2 (6 bases each). The CDR3 length is 15 residues. Germline V lookup: CDR1 SGHRS, CDR2 YFSETQ. V was clipped by 4 bases and J by 0 bases, with 14 bases between them. Here the CDR3 reads CASSRGDTDSYEQYF. In DNA form, the CDR3 reads TGCGCCAGCAGCAGGGGGGACACCGACTCCTACGAGCAGTACTTC.

The chain has TRBV19 and TRBJ2-1, with TRBD2 identical over 9 bases. V lost 7 bases, J lost 4 bases, and 8 bases stayed unmatched. This CDR3 region has 15 residues. Germline-derived CDR1 and CDR2 are LNHDA and SQIVND (reference sequence). The CDR3 nucleotides read TGTGCCAGTACCGAGACTAGCGGAAGATACAATGAGCAGTTCTTC. It codes for CASTETSGRYNEQFF.

The gene calls are TRBV5-1 and TRBJ2-7, with D unresolved. Germline V CDR1 and CDR2: SGHRS, YFSETQ. Trimming took 4 bases from V and 0 from J, leaving 5 bases between them. CDR3 size: 12 residues. In nucleotides, the CDR3 is TGCGCCAGCAGCATAAGCTCCTACGAGCAGTACTTC. As protein: CASSISSYEQYF.